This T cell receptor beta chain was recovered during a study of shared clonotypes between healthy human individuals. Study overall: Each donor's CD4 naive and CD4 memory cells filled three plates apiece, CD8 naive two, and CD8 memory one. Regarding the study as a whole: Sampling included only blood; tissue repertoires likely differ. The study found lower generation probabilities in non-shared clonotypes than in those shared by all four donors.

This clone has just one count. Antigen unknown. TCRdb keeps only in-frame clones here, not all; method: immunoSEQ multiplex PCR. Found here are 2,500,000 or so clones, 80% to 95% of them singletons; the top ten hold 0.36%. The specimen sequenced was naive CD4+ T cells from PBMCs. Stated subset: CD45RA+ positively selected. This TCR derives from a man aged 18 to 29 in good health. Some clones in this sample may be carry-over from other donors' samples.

CDR3 region: CASSFRLRGNYEQYF. Written as DNA, the CDR3 is TGTGCCAGCAGTTTCCGCTTGCGGGGGAACTACGAGCAGTACTTC. V usage is TRBV28 and J usage is TRBJ2-7, with 7 bases lining up with TRBD2. Germline CDR1 reads MDHEN; CDR2 reads SYDVKM. The CDR3 spans 15 residues. The V segment lost 3 bases and the J segment 3 bases; nucleotides outside the gene matches: 8.